The 25 T cell receptor beta chains reported below all come from one sample, sequenced in a study of molecular identifiers for immune sequencing clone quantification. TCRdb fed the PCR reads into MiXCR, producing one record per CDR3 protein. The table includes over 60,000 distinct CDR3 sequences, about 19% detected once. The sample comprised naive CD8+ T cells from blood, with Jurkat cell RNA spiked in. The subset is: FACS-sorted CD8+CD4-CCR7+CD45RA+ naive T cells. Every receptor here comes from a human donor in good health. Some libraries in this study had Jurkat cell RNA spiked in.

This clonotype has ten or more counts. This chain uses TRBV28 with TRBJ1-1, with D possibly being TRBD1 (6 bases). The CDR3 extends over 13 amino acids. CDR1 and CDR2 (germline): MDHEN, SYDVKM. Between the trimmed V and J ends, which lost 10 bases and 4 bases, there was a span of 16 bases. This CDR3 is CATDGGGGTEAFF. CDR3 nucleotide sequence: TGTGCCACCGATGGGGGGGGCGGCACTGAAGCTTTCTTT.

This clonotype occurred many times. At one boundary the junction diverges from the germline segment, which might be a read error. The chain combines TRBV29-1 with TRBJ2-7, with D possibly being TRBD1 (6 bases). CDR1 and CDR2 from the germline V gene are SQVTM and ANQGSEA. This CDR3 contains 13 residues. The CDR3 sequence is CSVQEDSGSEQYF. For the CDR3, the DNA is TGCAGCGTTCAAGAGGACAGCGGCTCGGAGCAGTACTTC.

There are many counts of this clonotype. The V call is TRBV7-8, the J call TRBJ2-1; D unclear. The CDR3 is 13 residues long. Between the trimmed V and J ends, which lost 5 bases and 2 bases, there was a span of 7 bases. CDR1 and CDR2 (germline): SGHVS, FQNEAQ. The DNA of the CDR3 is TGTGCCAGCAGCATTGGGACCTACAATGAGCAGTTCTTC. The encoded protein is CASSIGTYNEQFF.

This clonotype has at least ten counts. V usage is TRBV12-5 and J usage is TRBJ2-3, with 11 bases that match TRBD1. This CDR3 is 17 amino acids long. Germline V lookup: CDR1 LGHNT, CDR2 FRNRAP. V lost 4 bases, J lost 3 bases, and 9 bases stayed unmatched. The CDR3 here is CASGSWTGGLRTDTQYF. DNA of the CDR3: TGTGCTAGTGGTTCCTGGACAGGGGGCTTGAGGACAGATACGCAGTATTTT.

This chain links TRBV29-1 with TRBJ2-7; 10 nucleotides line up with TRBD2. Germline CDR1 and CDR2: SQVTM and ANQGSEA. This CDR3 has 15 amino acids. J was trimmed by 0 bases and V by 1 base; bases with no gene match: 3. CDR3 amino acids: CSVEGTSGNSYEQYF. The CDR3 DNA sequence: TGCAGCGTTGAAGGGACTAGCGGTAACTCCTACGAGCAGTACTTC.

The table lists this clonotype with many counts. The gene calls are TRBV6-5 and TRBJ2-7; unclear D gene. The V gene's germline CDR1 is MNHEY and CDR2 SVGAGI. The CDR3 covers 13 residues. V was shortened by 2 bases and J by 5 bases, with 10 bases between the two germline ends. Here the CDR3 DNA reads TGTGCCAGCAGTTACGGCCCTGGAGACGAGCAGTACTTC. Protein product: CASSYGPGDEQYF.

This clonotype was observed a handful of times. This chain uses TRBV12-3 or TRBV12-4 with TRBJ2-7; D is possibly TRBD2 (6 bases). CDR3 size: 14 residues. V gave up 3 bases and J gave up 4 bases, with 13 bases separating them. DNA of the CDR3: TGTGCCAGCAGTTTTCCCCCGCGGGAATACGAGCAGTACTTC. Translation: CASSFPPREYEQYF.

Note on this clonotype: A clone one base away is much larger, so this may be a read error. No conserved phenylalanine or tryptophan is present at the end of the CDR3, so a read error is the likely explanation. V usage is TRBV11-2 and J usage is TRBJ2-3, with no clear D. V was cut by 5 bases and J by 8 bases, with 11 bases left in between. CDR1 is SGHAT and CDR2 is FQNNGV in the germline V gene. The CDR3 spans 12 residues. The CDR3 protein is CASSPSGGTQYC. CDR3 nucleotides: TGTGCCAGCAGCCCGTCGGGCGGTACGCAGTATTGT.

The CDR3 is CASSLEVMRGGTTDTQYF. The CDR3 nucleotides read TGCGCCAGCAGCTTGGAGGTTATGCGGGGCGGGACCACAGATACGCAGTATTTT. The chain couples TRBV5-1 to TRBJ2-3; perhaps TRBD2 as D (6 bases). Germline lookup yields CDR1 SGHRS and CDR2 YFSETQ. CDR3 length equals 18 residues. The germline V and J ends were trimmed by 0 bases and 2 bases, with 19 bases remaining between them.

Concerning this clonotype: This may stem from a read error, because a much larger clone lies one nucleotide away. This CDR3 fails to terminate in the conserved phenylalanine or tryptophan, so it likely reflects a read error. The V and J genes are TRBV7-6 and TRBJ2-7; 10 bases are shared with TRBD1. The V gene end was trimmed by 4 bases and the J gene end by 5 bases; junction bases not matched to a gene: 2. Germline V gene lookup returns CDR1 SGHVS and CDR2 FNYEAQ. The length of the CDR3 is 13 residues. CDR3 sequence: CASSSGQGDEQYL. The CDR3 DNA reads TGTGCCAGCAGCTCAGGACAGGGGGACGAGCAGTACCTC.

Worth noting for this clonotype: One end of the junction does not line up with germline, which may come from a read error. V and J are TRBV19 and TRBJ1-3, with no clear D. The V gene's germline CDR1 is LNHDA and CDR2 SQIVND (reference sequence). The CDR3 runs to 13 residues. The CDR3 DNA follows: TGTGCCAGTAGCCCGGACGGTGGAAACGCCATATATTTC. Encoded protein: CASSPDGGNAIYF. Full variable domain (missing parts from reference TRBV19 and TRBJ1-3): DGGITQSPKYLFRKEGQNVTLSCEQNLNHDAMYWYRQDPGQGLRLIYYSQIVNDFQKGDIAEGYSVSREKKESFPLTVTSAQKNPTAFYLCASSPDGGNAIYFGEGSWLTVV.

Comments on this clonotype: It may be a read error: a sequence one base away is much more abundant. V usage is TRBV6-2 or TRBV6-3 and J usage is TRBJ1-2; no clear D gene. The CDR3 extends over 15 amino acids. The V end was cut by 6 bases, the J end by 4 bases, with 18 bases between. Germline V gene sequence: CDR1 MNHEY, CDR2 SVGEGT. The CDR3, as DNA: TGTGCCAGCAGGTTACTACAGTCTCCAGGCTATGGCTACACCTTC. Protein: CASRLLQSPGYGYTF.

This clonotype came up a few times. CDR3 coding DNA: TGTGCCAGCAGCTCGAGACTAGCGGGAGGGCCCTCAAAGACCCAGTACTTC. This codes for CASSSRLAGGPSKTQYF. The V call is TRBV11-3, the J call TRBJ2-5; 14 positions agree with TRBD2. Germline trimming cut 4 bases from V and 6 bases from J; bases unmatched to any gene: 10. The CDR3 totals 17 residues. Germline CDR1 SGHNT, CDR2 YENEEA.

This chain connects TRBV30 to TRBJ1-1; D uncertain. V was cut by 3 bases and J by 3 bases, with 11 bases left in between. This CDR3 has 13 amino acids. The V gene's germline CDR1 is GTSNPN and CDR2 SVGIG (reference sequence). In nucleotides, the CDR3 is TGTGCCTGGAGAACCGGGCCACACACTGAAGCTTTCTTT. This encodes CAWRTGPHTEAFF.

This clonotype was seen many times. This chain joins TRBV5-4 and TRBJ2-7; D is ambiguous. V was shortened by 4 bases and J by 2 bases, with 7 bases between the two germline ends. CDR3 length equals 12 residues. From germline, CDR1 is SGHNT and CDR2 YYREEE (reference sequence). The CDR3 region has the DNA TGTGCCAGCAGCGGCCCGACCTACGAGCAGTACTTC. Translation: CASSGPTYEQYF.

This clonotype showed up many times. V and J are TRBV25-1 and TRBJ2-3; D gene uncertain. The germline CDR1 and CDR2 sequences are MGHDK and SYGVNS. V lost 3 bases to trimming and J lost 10 bases, with 8 bases between them. This CDR3 has 11 amino acids. This CDR3 reads CASSDEVAQYF. In DNA, the CDR3 is TGTGCCAGCAGTGACGAGGTTGCGCAGTATTTT.

About this clonotype itself: The junction and the germline gene differ at one end; a read error may be behind it. The rearrangement uses TRBV7-2 and TRBJ2-7; 9 bases align to TRBD2. This CDR3 has 14 residues. From germline, CDR1 is SGHTA and CDR2 FQGNSA. The CDR3 sequence is CASGLVAGGYEQYF. CDR3 DNA sequence: TGTGCCAGCGGCTTAGTTGCGGGAGGGTACGAGCAGTACTTC. The whole variable domain, filled in from reference TRBV7-2 and TRBJ2-7, reads GAGVSQSPSNKVTEKGKDVELRCDPISGHTALYWYRQSLGQGLEFLIYFQGNSAPDKSGLPSDRFSAERTGGSVSTLTIQRTQQEDSAVYLCASGLVAGGYEQYFGPGTRLTVT.

This clonotype occurred many times. The V call is TRBV6-5, the J call TRBJ2-6; D unclear. Trimming left V 10 bases short and J 1 base short, with 14 bases between. Germline V gene sequence: CDR1 MNHEY, CDR2 SVGAGI. This CDR3 is built from 15 residues. For the CDR3, the DNA is TGTGCCACCTATTCCTCAGGTTCTGGGGCCAACGTCCTGACTTTC. Protein: CATYSSGSGANVLTF.

This clonotype was observed many times. The chain has TRBV28 and TRBJ1-2, with a weak D call TRBD1 (6 bases). V was trimmed by 5 bases and J by 6 bases, leaving 16 bases between them. The CDR3 contains 14 residues. The germline CDR1 and CDR2 sequences are MDHEN and SYDVKM. DNA for the CDR3: TGTGCCAGCAGTCCGCCCTGGACAGCTGATGGCTACACCTTC. Encoded protein: CASSPPWTADGYTF.

This clonotype was detected ten times or more. The chain recombines TRBV6-5 with TRBJ2-3, with D possibly called TRBD1 or TRBD2 (5 bases each). The CDR3 totals 14 residues. V was clipped by 5 bases and J by 0 bases, with 9 bases between them. The germline V gene encodes CDR1 MNHEY and CDR2 SVGAGI. CDR3 bases: TGTGCCAGCAGTACGGGGCCGAGCACAGATACGCAGTATTTT. Protein: CASSTGPSTDTQYF.

The sample holds many counts of this clonotype. J is TRBJ2-3 and V is TRBV3-1; D call uncertain. Germline V gene sequence: CDR1 LGHDT, CDR2 YNNKEL (reference sequence). The CDR3 sequence is 13 residues long. The ends were cut back, 0 bases at V and 6 bases at J, with 7 bases in the middle. CDR3 amino acids: CASSQDLLDTQYF. DNA of the CDR3: TGTGCCAGCAGCCAAGATCTGTTGGATACGCAGTATTTT.

This clonotype was counted only a few times. The chain links TRBV2 to TRBJ2-7, with a tentative D call TRBD1 (6 bases). Germline loops: CDR1 SNHLY, CDR2 FYNNEI. Between the trimmed V and J ends, which lost 5 bases and 2 bases, there was a span of 13 bases. The CDR3 runs to 14 residues. This CDR3 is CASSPNGQTYEQYF. The CDR3 DNA is TGTGCCAGCAGTCCGAACGGACAGACCTACGAGCAGTACTTC. The full variable domain, its missing parts supplied by reference TRBV2 and TRBJ2-7, is EPEVTQTPSHQVTQMGQEVILRCVPISNHLYFYWYRQILGQKVEFLVSFYNNEISEKSEIFDDQFSVERPDGSNFTLKIRSTKLEDSAMYFCASSPNGQTYEQYFGPGTRLTVT.

Details on this clonotype: The junction shows a germline mismatch at one end, possibly a read error. Here the CDR3 DNA reads TGTGCCAGCAGTAACCAAGAGACCCGGAACTTC. Amino acid sequence: CASSNQETRNF. The rearrangement uses TRBV6-6 and TRBJ2-5, with D unclear. The CDR3 covers 11 residues. Germline assignment: CDR1 MNHNY and CDR2 SVGAGI (reference sequence).

This clonotype has a count of ten or more. This chain uses TRBV4-1 with TRBJ1-4; D not certain. The CDR3 covers 16 residues. V dropped 3 bases and J dropped 1 base, with 12 bases sitting between them. Germline lookup yields CDR1 MGHRA and CDR2 YSYEKL. CDR3 region: CASSHGEGRTNEKLFF. The CDR3 coding sequence is TGCGCCAGCAGCCACGGGGAAGGGAGAACTAATGAAAAACTGTTTTTT.

J is TRBJ2-7 and V is TRBV18; a weak D match, TRBD2 (5 bases). V lost 1 base and J lost 6, with 19 bases in between. Germline assignment: CDR1 KGHSH and CDR2 LQKENI. This CDR3 has 16 amino acids. The CDR3 spells CASSPLRGSVAFEQYF. CDR3 in DNA: TGTGCCAGCTCACCACTCCGGGGTAGTGTTGCCTTCGAGCAGTACTTC.